This entry concerns a single T cell receptor (beta chain). The antigen is not known. Each subset's genomic DNA was split evenly across several immunoSEQ plates. Assay: immunoSEQ multiplex PCR; the TCRdb copy retains only in-frame clones and omits some. The sample contains about 820,000 clones, nearly 95% of which appear only once. The sample comes from a study of shared clonotypes between healthy human individuals. Whole-study results and caveats: Sequencing depth was expected to affect clonotype sharing among donors. Generation of non-shared clonotypes was less probable than generation of clonotypes shared by all four donors.

Naive CD8 cells lacked CD45RO and underwent positive selection for CCR7, leaving out terminally differentiated effector memory CD45RA+ cells. From germline, CDR1 is MNHEY and CDR2 SMNVEV (reference sequence). The CDR3 contains 16 residues. The V segment lost 2 bases and the J segment 8 bases; nucleotides outside the gene matches: 11. The receptor was derived from a man aged 25 to 40 in good health. Sample: naive CD8+ T cells sorted from blood. V gene TRBV27 combines with J gene TRBJ2-1; 8 nucleotides align to TRBD2. The CDR3 region has the DNA TGTGCCAGCAGTTTAAACGGGTGGGGGACTAGTGATGAGCAGTTCTTC. Translated, it gives CASSLNGWGTSDEQFF.